This T cell receptor beta chain emerged from a study of cytomegalovirus exposure and HLA in healthy donors (dated by TCRdb to 2016 to 2017). Regarding the complete study: An earlier analysis of roughly 570 of the donors reported over 250 Gb of sequence data and around 100 million unique TCR beta sequences obtained from about 180 million T cells. Five DR-DQ haplotypes were treated as single units for association and clustering because of strong linkage in the cohort. A later analysis re-analyzed previously published TCR beta repertoires from roughly 690 donors and added high-resolution HLA genotyping to study TCR occurrence patterns. Typing coverage differed by locus: A, B, C, DRB1 and DQB1 were typed in about 629-640 donors, DQA1 in 500 to 550, DPA1 in roughly 590, and DPB1 in just under 480. Along with the roughly 670-subject first cohort, a separate validation cohort of roughly 110 different subjects was used. To predict cytomegalovirus infection status, the study combined high-throughput TCR immunosequencing, statistical association of individual TCRs with disease status, and machine learning. Among some 400 genotyped donors of the cohort, an average of roughly 240,000 unique TCR beta nucleotide sequences were sequenced per donor, 15% to 20% of them non-productive. The study was designed to test whether signatures of past pathogen exposure could be identified by cataloging public T cell receptors. Every repertoire in the discovery cohort had been generated on one and the same sequencing platform. An earlier analysis of fewer than 750 of the donors used high-throughput TCR beta sequencing to judge whether each TCR beta V gene segment behaved as functional or pseudogenic. Roughly 300 gigabases of sequencing data and approximately 93 million unique TCR sequences were included in an early release covering around 650 HLA-typed donors. In the later analysis, no new phenotypic data were used to find candidate immune exposures; instead, reliance was placed on TCR beta sequences and their occurrence across donors. Of the 398 genotyped donors, roughly 85% fell in the genetic ancestry cluster associated with self-reported Caucasian donors. Genome-wide SNP genotypes for about three fifths of the 666 donors were used in a later genetic analysis, which treated that subset as a discovery cohort. The T cell repertoires of 550 to 850 subjects were profiled by immunosequencing and related to cytomegalovirus serostatus. HLA typing covered class I and class II loci at four-digit resolution. Donor age, sex, ethnicity and CMV serostatus were collected together with the repertoire data. General study outcomes and caveats: Because HLA typing was unavailable for some donors at each locus, only the typed subset was used in association tests. Because counts were too low, approximately 15 rarely observed V segments, including chromosome 9 orphons, were excluded from the earlier analysis of 587 of the donors. A later analysis reported that several top co-occurrence clusters appeared linked to parvovirus B19, influenza, CMV and Epstein-Barr virus. According to the authors, the approach could potentially be generalized to other disease states and immunological phenotypes. At a false discovery rate of 0.05, a later analysis linked under 20,000 TCR beta sequences to specific HLA alleles. When HLA alleles, especially DR and DQ, strongly co-occurred, TCR associations were difficult to assign to individual alleles. Immune exposure information for the cohort was limited to CMV serostatus. This cohort had only TCR beta chains sequenced, and the lack of alpha or paired-chain data limited which features could be detected. In a later genetic analysis, a missense DCLRE1C variant was associated with V-gene and J-gene trimming of TCR beta chains, and the association was replicated in an independent cohort. A later analysis found that TCR association rates varied across HLA loci, with DRB1 alleles showing the most associated TCRs and HLA-C alleles the fewest. Most TCR sequences were observed very rarely across donors, whereas some public TCRs were present in many individuals. In a later analysis, most CMV-associated TCR beta chains were found to appear HLA-restricted, with HLA associations seemingly driven largely by CMV exposure. A cluster of highly shared sequence variants was judged likely to be a technical artifact of the sequencing pipeline. Sequencing depth was assumed to be roughly uniform across donors in the presence/absence analyses, though that assumption may not hold. An earlier analysis of some 590 of the donors showed that most TCR beta V segments appeared in productive rearrangements either about 87% or about 30% of the time, which broadly matched IMGT annotations. Correlated functional status among segregating V segments might reflect linkage disequilibrium, but an unknown experimental factor could not be ruled out. A further reported finding was that TCR beta sequences accurately predicted the HLA-A and HLA-B alleles for most subjects in the first cohort. Compared with equally common non-associated chains, HLA-associated TCR beta chains in a later analysis were more clonally expanded and had lower generation probabilities. A later genetic analysis reported fewer N-insertions in productive TCRs among donors in an Asian-associated ancestry cluster than the approximately 670-donor mean. The study listed approximately 150 TCR beta chains as associated with cytomegalovirus. Some IMGT-functional V segments, including TRBV6-2 and TRBV6-3, could not be distinguished by the 87-base-pair reads and were therefore excluded. A few of the identified cytomegalovirus-associated TCR beta chains were confirmed in vitro to be specific for cytomegalovirus antigens. Cytomegalovirus status was reported to be diagnosed by the classifier with high specificity and sensitivity in both the original and validation cohorts.

Of note for this clone: Its antigen target is currently unknown. No much larger clone is present one base from it, and per-base qualities are unavailable.

The cohort consisted of more than 650 healthy bone marrow donors. At the time of sampling, every cohort member was nominally healthy, though immune exposures that went unrecorded were likely present. The donor tested CMV seronegative, placing the donor among the 350 to 400 seronegative members of the cohort. A peripheral blood sample was collected from each donor, and TCR beta sequencing was performed on peripheral blood mononuclear cells. The Qiagen DNeasy Blood Extraction Kit was used to extract genomic DNA from the blood cell samples. The CDR3 runs 17 residues from the cysteine to the phenylalanine. CDR3 DNA only is kept here, 51 bases in frame from base 1. Relative to germline, V is missing 0 bases and J is missing 5 bases, with 13 bases of the junction outside any gene match. CDR1 and CDR2 are read off the germline V gene as SGHDN and FVKESK. Library prep was done by the immunoSEQ multiplex PCR assay. A mixture of 60 forward primers for TCR Vbeta segments and 13 reverse primers for TCR Jbeta segments was used in the multiplex PCR. A multiplex PCR assay on genomic DNA amplified the CDR3 region of rearranged TCR beta genes. Amplified TCR beta libraries were sequenced as 87-base-pair reads on the Illumina HiSeq System. The paper's processing steps were these. Across the 600 to 700 repertoires, a later analysis counted roughly 77 million unique TCR beta chains, 8.5 million to 12 million of which were shared by at least two donors. Raw reads were error-corrected and collapsed into unique sequences with a nearest-neighbor algorithm that merged closely related sequences to remove PCR and sequencing errors. CDR3 sequences were aligned to IMGT reference sequences to assign V, D and J gene segments. For a sequence to be retained, at least a six-nucleotide match to both a V gene segment and a J gene segment was required. Rearrangements were called productive when the CDR3 lacked stop codons and stayed in frame with V and J; all others were non-productive. Following IMGT convention, CDR3 was defined as the stretch from the second conserved V-encoded cysteine up to the conserved J-encoded phenylalanine. In an earlier analysis of more than 550 of the donors, sequences lacking an unambiguous match to a single V gene segment were excluded. An earlier analysis of 587 of the donors classified V segments as functional when productive rearrangements were above 56.7% and as segregating when the standard deviation between donors was above 5%. A statistical classification framework was built for diagnosing cytomegalovirus status from the catalog of TCR beta chain sequences. A later analysis assigned V and J genes by comparing TCR nucleotide sequences with IMGT/GENE-DB human TR gene sequences. The TCRdist pipeline was used in a later analysis to assign CDR3 sequences and most-parsimonious VDJ recombination scenarios. A later analysis defined each TCR beta chain by its CDR3 amino acid sequence plus V-gene family, and excluded reads lacking a unique V-gene family. To address suspected cross-contamination and a sequencing artifact, a later analysis removed approximately 600 highly shared, low-generation-probability nucleotide sequences. A later analysis calculated a clonal expansion index for each public chain from normalized within-repertoire ranks of inferred template counts. Generation probabilities in a later analysis came from a VDJ recombination model fitted to out-of-frame rearrangements, and those results were checked against IGoR. In a later analysis, TCR-TCR, TCR-HLA and TCR-CMV co-occurrence was scored with hypergeometric tests, and a repertoire-size bias correction was applied to TCR pairs. A later analysis estimated false discovery rates by permuting HLA or CMV assignments 20 times. A later analysis grouped co-occurring TCRs with DBSCAN, adding TCRdist sequence similarity when clustering within HLA-allele-positive subsets. Repertoires with fewer than 30,000 or more than 120,000 public chains, plus five repertoires with anomalous nucleotide sharing, were excluded from co-occurrence clustering. The clones in this table, taken by TCRdb from immuneACCESS, are in-frame only. Not every clone is retained; where verified, under half of the shortfall comes from an unresolved V gene, and the cause of the rest is unknown. The V and J calls and clone size are taken from that table; D and trimming were inferred from the DNA. A total of just under 150,000 clones appear in this sample, roughly 76% of them only once. Of the sample, 2.5% to 3.5% is held by the ten largest clones.

The sequencing sample was made of PBMCs. The clonotype comes from a woman in her twenties or thirties in good health and CMV-seronegative. The chain was built from TRBV14 and TRBJ2-7, with 7 bases in between that match TRBD1. This receptor carries the CDR3 CASSQDQPLPGGHEQYF. The sequenced DNA is TGTGCCAGCAGCCAAGATCAACCCCTACCAGGGGGACACGAGCAGTACTTC.